A single TCR beta chain is shown here with its context. The sample comes from a study of cytomegalovirus exposure and HLA in healthy donors. Trimming left V 0 bases short and J 0 bases short, with 12 bases between. Germline CDR1 reads SGHRS; CDR2 reads YFSETQ. This CDR3 contains 16 residues. The PCR ran on 60 Vbeta and 13 Jbeta primers. Generated by immunoSEQ multiplex PCR, the TCRdb table keeps only in-frame clones and is missing some. The sample includes tens of thousands of clones, 65% to 85% of them seen just once. The chain employs TRBV5-1 and TRBJ2-5, with D unresolved. The receptor's source is a young woman in good health and CMV-seronegative. Material for sequencing was PBMCs. The CDR3 sequence: CASSLGSILNQETQYF. The CDR3 bases are TGCGCCAGCAGCTTGGGTTCTATCCTAAACCAAGAGACCCAGTACTTC. Using reference TRBV5-1 and TRBJ2-5 for the parts outside the CDR3, the full variable domain is KAGVTQTPRYLIKTRGQQVTLSCSPISGHRSVSWYQQTPGQGLQFLFEYFSETQRNKGNFPGRFSGRQFSNSRSEMNVSTLELGDSALYLCASSLGSILNQETQYFGPGTRLLVL.